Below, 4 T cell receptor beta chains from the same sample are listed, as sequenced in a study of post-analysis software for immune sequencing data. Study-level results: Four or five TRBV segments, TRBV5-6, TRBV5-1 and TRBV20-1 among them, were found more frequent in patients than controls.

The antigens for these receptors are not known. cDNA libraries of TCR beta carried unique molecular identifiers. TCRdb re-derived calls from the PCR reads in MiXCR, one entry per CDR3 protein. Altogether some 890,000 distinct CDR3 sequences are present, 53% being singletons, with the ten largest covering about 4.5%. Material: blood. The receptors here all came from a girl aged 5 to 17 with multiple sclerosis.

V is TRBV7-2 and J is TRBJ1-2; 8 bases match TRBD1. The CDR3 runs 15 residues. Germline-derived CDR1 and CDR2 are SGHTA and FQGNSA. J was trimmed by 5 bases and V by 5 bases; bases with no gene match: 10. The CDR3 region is CASSLGQGGRYGYTF. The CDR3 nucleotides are TGTGCCAGCAGCCTCGGACAGGGAGGGAGGTATGGCTACACCTTC.

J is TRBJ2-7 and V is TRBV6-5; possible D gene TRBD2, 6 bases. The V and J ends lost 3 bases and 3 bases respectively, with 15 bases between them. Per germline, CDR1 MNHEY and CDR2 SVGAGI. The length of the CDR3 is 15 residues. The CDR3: CASSYGTAIIYEQYF. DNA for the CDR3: TGTGCCAGCAGTTATGGGACTGCAATAATCTACGAGCAGTACTTC.

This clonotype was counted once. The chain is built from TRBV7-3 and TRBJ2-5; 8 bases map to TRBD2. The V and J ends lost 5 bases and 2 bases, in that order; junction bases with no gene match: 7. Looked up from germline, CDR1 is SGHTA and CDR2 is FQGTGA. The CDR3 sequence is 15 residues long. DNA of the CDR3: TGTGCCAGCAGCCCGGGACTAGTTAATCAAGAGACCCAGTACTTC. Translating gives CASSPGLVNQETQYF.

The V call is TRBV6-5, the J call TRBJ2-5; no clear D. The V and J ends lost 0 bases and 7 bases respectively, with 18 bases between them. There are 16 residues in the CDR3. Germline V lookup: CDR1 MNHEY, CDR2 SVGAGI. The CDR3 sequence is CASSYSDRVGPGTQYF. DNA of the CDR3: TGTGCCAGCAGTTACTCGGACCGCGTCGGGCCAGGGACCCAGTACTTC.